This passage covers 22 T cell receptor beta chains from one sample sequenced in a study of molecular identifiers for immune sequencing clone quantification (dated by TCRdb to 2016 to 2019). The library came from PCR. This sample was sequenced with a NextSeq 500. TCRdb ran its own pipeline on the public reads, namely fastp trimming at Q25 and MiXCR clone calling, and kept in-frame beta chains. Here each entry gathers all rows of one CDR3 protein and keeps the most common genes and DNA. The sample yields approximately 590,000 distinct CDR3 sequences; about 25% were counted once. 0.78% of the sample belongs to the ten largest clones. Material: naive CD8+ T cells from blood, with Jurkat cell RNA spiked in. Per the publication, the cell subset or site label means: FACS-sorted CD8+CD4-CCR7+CD45RA+ naive T cells. These receptors originate from a human donor in good health. Some libraries in this study had Jurkat cell RNA spiked in.

With respect to this clonotype: This may stem from a read error, because a much larger clone lies one nucleotide away. Because the CDR3 is missing its conserved closing phenylalanine or tryptophan, this is likely a read error. The J gene is TRBJ2-1, the V gene TRBV12-3 or TRBV12-4, with D tentatively TRBD2 (6 bases). Deletions cut 6 bases from V and 0 bases from J, with 27 bases between. The CDR3 extends over 20 amino acids. The CDR3 is CASRSDLGTGERSSYNEQFC. CDR3 nucleotide sequence: TGTGCCAGCAGAAGTGATTTGGGGACTGGAGAAAGGAGCTCCTACAATGAGCAGTTCTGC.

The J gene is TRBJ1-4, the V gene TRBV18; the D gene is possibly TRBD1 (6 bases). Germline V gene sequence: CDR1 KGHSH, CDR2 LQKENI. V lost 6 bases to trimming and J lost 5 bases, with 13 bases between them. The CDR3 has 14 residues. The CDR3 DNA reads as TGTGCCAGCTCGCAAGCGGGGGGCAATGAAAAACTGTTTTTT. Translating gives CASSQAGGNEKLFF. Full variable domain (outside the CDR3, taken from reference TRBV18 and TRBJ1-4): NAGVMQNPRHLVRRRGQEARLRCSPMKGHSHVYWYRQLPEEGLKFMVYLQKENIIDESGMPKERFSAEFPKEGPSILRIQQVVRGDSAAYFCASSQAGGNEKLFFGSGTQLSVL.

This clonotype has just a few counts. The V and J genes are TRBV4-1 and TRBJ1-2; D is uncertain. Per germline, CDR1 MGHRA and CDR2 YSYEKL. This CDR3 contains 15 residues. The V end lost 0 bases, the J end lost 3 bases, and 11 bases lay between the germline ends. CDR3: CASSQDTAGYYGYTF. The CDR3 nucleotides are TGCGCCAGCAGCCAAGATACCGCGGGGTACTATGGCTACACCTTC.

As to this clonotype: At one end the junction does not follow the germline gene, possibly because of a read error. The gene calls are TRBV12-3 or TRBV12-4 and TRBJ2-6; TRBD1 agrees at 9 bases. The CDR3 totals 21 residues. CDR3 bases: TGTGCCAGCAGTTTTTACTCCTGGGACAGGGATTTTCCCTCTGGGGCCAACGTCCTGGCTTTC. It is translated as CASSFYSWDRDFPSGANVLAF.

Remarks on this clonotype: This may come from a read error, since a much larger clone is one base off. The chain is built from TRBV30 and TRBJ2-3, with 10 nucleotides matching TRBD2. The V segment lost 4 bases and the J segment 3 bases; nucleotides outside the gene matches: 7. Germline CDR1 GTSNPN, CDR2 SVGIG (reference sequence). The CDR3 extends over 15 amino acids. The CDR3 reads CAWTWSGGGTDTQYF. The CDR3 DNA follows: TGTGCCTGGACCTGGAGCGGGGGGGGAACAGATACGCAGTATTTT.

The J gene is TRBJ2-5, the V gene TRBV27; TRBD2 aligns across 7 bases. CDR1 and CDR2 from the germline V gene are MNHEY and SMNVEV (reference sequence). V was pared by 0 bases and J by 9 bases, with 10 bases of the junction left unmatched. This CDR3 has 15 amino acids. The CDR3 protein is CASSLSGRAGAPQYF. As DNA, the CDR3 is TGTGCCAGCAGTTTATCAGGGCGGGCGGGAGCGCCCCAGTACTTC.

This clonotype occurred a few times. The J gene is TRBJ2-7, the V gene TRBV2; the D gene is possibly TRBD1 (6 bases). CDR1 is SNHLY and CDR2 is FYNNEI in the germline V gene. V was clipped by 8 bases and J by 3 bases, with 11 bases between them. This CDR3 is built from 12 residues. The CDR3 reads CASGQNYYEQYF. Here the CDR3 DNA reads TGTGCCAGCGGACAGAACTACTACGAGCAGTACTTC.

This clonotype was recorded at least ten times. This chain joins TRBV9 and TRBJ1-4; the D is unclear. The ends were cut back, 0 bases at V and 13 bases at J, with 16 bases in the middle. In germline, CDR1 is SGDLS, CDR2 YYNGEE. This CDR3 is 14 amino acids long. The CDR3 DNA reads as TGTGCCAGCAGCGTAGATCCGGGCCCGGTACCACTGTTTTTT. This gives the protein CASSVDPGPVPLFF.

Notes on this clonotype: At one end the junction does not follow the germline gene, possibly because of a read error. The rearrangement uses TRBV10-3 and TRBJ2-4; D call uncertain. CDR1 and CDR2 from the germline V gene are ENHRY and SYGVKD. The CDR3 is made up of 15 amino acids. The CDR3 protein is CAISDQPLAKNIRYF. The CDR3, as DNA: TGTGCCATCAGTGATCAACCGCTGGCCAAAAACATTCGGTACTTC.

This clonotype was observed many times. The J gene is TRBJ2-1, the V gene TRBV4-3; D is unresolved. CDR3 length: 14 amino acids. V was trimmed by 0 bases and J by 9 bases, leaving 12 bases between them. Germline loops: CDR1 LGHNA, CDR2 YSLEER. CDR3 DNA sequence: TGCGCCAGCAGCCAAGATACCGCGGTTACTGAGCAGTTCTTC. It is translated as CASSQDTAVTEQFF.

This chain connects TRBV6-2 or TRBV6-3 to TRBJ2-7; D gene ambiguous. CDR3 length: 14 residues. The V and J ends lost 0 bases and 2 bases respectively, with 8 bases between them. CDR1 and CDR2 (germline): MNHEY, SVGEGT. CDR3 loop: CASSYSTETYEQYF. The DNA of the CDR3 is TGTGCCAGCAGTTACTCGACGGAGACCTACGAGCAGTACTTC.

The rearrangement joins TRBV7-2 to TRBJ2-1; no reliable D call. V lost 0 bases, J lost 3 bases, and 9 bases lay in between. This CDR3 comprises 15 residues. Germline CDR1 is SGHTA and CDR2 is FQGNSA. The CDR3 here is CASSLASRLYNEQFF. DNA of the CDR3: TGTGCCAGCAGCTTAGCTAGCAGGCTCTACAATGAGCAGTTCTTC. Full variable domain (outside the CDR3, taken from reference TRBV7-2 and TRBJ2-1): GAGVSQSPSNKVTEKGKDVELRCDPISGHTALYWYRQSLGQGLEFLIYFQGNSAPDKSGLPSDRFSAERTGGSVSTLTIQRTQQEDSAVYLCASSLASRLYNEQFFGPGTRLTVL.

The chain recombines TRBV7-6 with TRBJ2-3; 8 nucleotides align to TRBD2. Germline CDR1 SGHVS, CDR2 FNYEAQ. Losses at the gene ends were 4 bases for V and 2 bases for J; bases not matched to a gene: 14. The length of the CDR3 is 18 residues. The CDR3 region has the DNA TGTGCCAGCAGCTCCCTCGAGACTAGCGTGCTTTTCACAGATACGCAGTATTTT. This encodes CASSSLETSVLFTDTQYF.

The gene calls are TRBV7-9 and TRBJ2-1, with 8 bases aligning to TRBD1. This CDR3 is built from 15 residues. Trimming took 4 bases from V and 5 from J; bases not matched to a gene: 7. The germline CDR1 and CDR2 sequences are SEHNR and FQNEAQ (reference sequence). CDR3 sequence: CASSSSDRADNEQFF. CDR3 sequence (DNA): TGTGCCAGCAGCTCCTCGGACAGGGCCGACAATGAGCAGTTCTTC.

This clonotype occurred many times. V gene TRBV28 combines with J gene TRBJ2-7; TRBD2 is a possible D gene (6 bases). Trimming stripped 8 bases from V and 3 bases from J, with 14 bases between. The CDR3 loop spans 13 amino acids. CDR1 and CDR2 (germline): MDHEN, SYDVKM. As DNA, the CDR3 is TGTGCCAGCTCGGATCCGGGGGTCTACGAGCAGTACTTC. Translated, it gives CASSDPGVYEQYF.

In its sample, this clonotype was seen a few times. The chain is built from TRBV5-6 and TRBJ2-2, with unresolved D. Trimming left V 5 bases short and J 4 bases short, with 24 bases between. Germline values: CDR1 SGHDT, CDR2 YYEEEE. The CDR3 totals 18 residues. CDR3 sequence: CASSPAWNSRIGTGELFF. The CDR3 coding sequence is TGTGCCAGCAGTCCCGCTTGGAACAGTCGTATTGGCACCGGGGAGCTGTTTTTT.

V is TRBV19 and J is TRBJ2-1, with D possibly being TRBD1 (7 bases). Germline CDR1 LNHDA, CDR2 SQIVND (reference sequence). Trimming cost V 3 bases and J 1 base, with 10 bases left between them. The CDR3 covers 15 residues. In DNA, the CDR3 is TGTGCCAGTAGTATCGCAGGGGGGTCCTACAATGAGCAGTTCTTC. It encodes CASSIAGGSYNEQFF.

This clonotype was observed at least ten times. This rearrangement joins TRBV20-1 to TRBJ2-5; 8 positions match TRBD1. V lost 0 bases and J lost 2; bases outside the gene matches: 11. The CDR3 has 17 residues. CDR1 DFQATT and CDR2 SNEGSKA come from the germline V gene (reference sequence). CDR3 bases: TGCAGTGCTAGAGATTTAGCGACAGGGGATTTACAAGAGACCCAGTACTTC. This sequence encodes CSARDLATGDLQETQYF.

The gene calls are TRBV28 and TRBJ2-7; D gene unclear. Germline V gives CDR1 MDHEN, CDR2 SYDVKM. With 3 bases removed from V and 6 bases from J, the gap between germline ends came to 12 bases. CDR3 length equals 13 residues. As DNA, the CDR3 is TGTGCCAGCAGTTTCCCCCCCCCCAGCGAGCAGTACGTC. Translating gives CASSFPPPSEQYV.

This clonotype has more than one count but fewer than ten. This chain links TRBV7-2 with TRBJ1-1; TRBD1 matches at 7 bases. The CDR3 length is 13 residues. Germline CDR1 reads SGHTA; CDR2 reads FQGNSA. The V gene end was trimmed by 7 bases and the J gene end by 3 bases; junction bases not matched to a gene: 5. In nucleotides, the CDR3 is TGTGCCAGCACCACGACAGGGTACACTGAAGCTTTCTTT. It translates to CASTTTGYTEAFF.

This clonotype occurred a few times. J is TRBJ2-1 and V is TRBV5-1; D is uncertain. V was shortened by 3 bases and J by 4 bases, with 14 bases between the two germline ends. This CDR3 comprises 15 residues. Germline V gene sequence: CDR1 SGHRS, CDR2 YFSETQ. Here the CDR3 DNA reads TGCGCCAGCAGCTGGTCCGGAAACGAATACAATGAGCAGTTCTTC. This codes for CASSWSGNEYNEQFF.

Details on this clonotype: Given a much more abundant clone one base away, this may be a read error. The chain couples TRBV28 to TRBJ2-1; tentatively, D is TRBD1 or TRBD2 (6 bases each). The CDR3 is made up of 14 amino acids. The germline gives CDR1 MDHEN, CDR2 SYDVKM. The CDR3 region is CASSLGGLYNGQFF. For the CDR3, the DNA is TGTGCCAGCAGTTTGGGGGGCTTGTACAATGGGCAGTTCTTC.